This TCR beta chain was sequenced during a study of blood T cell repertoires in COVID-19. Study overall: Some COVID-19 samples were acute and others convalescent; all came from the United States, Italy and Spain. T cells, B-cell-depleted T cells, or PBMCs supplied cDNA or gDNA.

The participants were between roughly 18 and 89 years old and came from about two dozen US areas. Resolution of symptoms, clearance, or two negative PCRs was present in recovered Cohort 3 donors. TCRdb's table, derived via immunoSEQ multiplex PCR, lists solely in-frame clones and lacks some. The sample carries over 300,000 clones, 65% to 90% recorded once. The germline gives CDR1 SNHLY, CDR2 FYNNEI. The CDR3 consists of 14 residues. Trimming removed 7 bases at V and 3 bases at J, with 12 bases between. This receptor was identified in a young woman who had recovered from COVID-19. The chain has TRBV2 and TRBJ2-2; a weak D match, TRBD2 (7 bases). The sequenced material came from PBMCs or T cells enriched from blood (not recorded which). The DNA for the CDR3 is TGTGCCAGCACGGGGGGCGGGTACACCGGGGAGCTGTTTTTT. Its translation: CASTGGGYTGELFF.